This TCR beta chain comes out of a study of STAT3 mutations in large granular lymphocyte leukemia. Regarding the study as a whole: Clonal expansion was inferred from samples taken at other timepoints. Some patients had dominant TCR clones larger than their STAT3 mutant burden. Every T-cell large granular lymphocyte leukemia patient had at least one immunodominant TCR beta clonotype.

Sequenced by immunoSEQ multiplex PCR; TCRdb stores in-frame clones only, minus some. The table records several thousand clones, approximately 91% of them present only once. In its sample, this clone ranks as medium-sized. Its target is not known. Germline assignment: CDR1 SGHNT and CDR2 YYREEE (reference sequence). The V and J ends lost 3 bases and 3 bases respectively, with 18 bases between them. The CDR3 runs 17 residues. What was sequenced was peripheral blood mononuclear cells. This TCR was recovered from an elderly man with T-cell large granular lymphocyte leukemia. Some clones in this sample may be carry-over from other donors' samples. This chain connects TRBV5-4 to TRBJ1-4; no reliable D call. The CDR3 nucleotides read TGTGCCAGCAGCTCGGACGGTTACAGTGCTTCTAATGAAAAACTGTTTTTT. Encoded protein: CASSSDGYSASNEKLFF.